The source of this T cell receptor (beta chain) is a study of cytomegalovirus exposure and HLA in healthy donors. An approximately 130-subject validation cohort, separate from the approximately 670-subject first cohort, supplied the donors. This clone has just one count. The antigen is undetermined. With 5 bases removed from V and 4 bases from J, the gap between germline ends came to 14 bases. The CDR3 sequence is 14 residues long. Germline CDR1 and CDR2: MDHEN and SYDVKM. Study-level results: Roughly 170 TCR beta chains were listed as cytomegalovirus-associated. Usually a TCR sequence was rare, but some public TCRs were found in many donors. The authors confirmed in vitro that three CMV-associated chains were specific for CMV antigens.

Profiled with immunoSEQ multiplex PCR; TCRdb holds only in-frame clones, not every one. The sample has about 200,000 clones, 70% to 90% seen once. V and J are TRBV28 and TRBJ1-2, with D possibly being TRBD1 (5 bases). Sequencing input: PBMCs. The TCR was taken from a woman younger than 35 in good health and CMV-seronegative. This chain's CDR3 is CASSRIQVPYGYTF. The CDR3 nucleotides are TGTGCCAGCAGTCGGATACAGGTCCCCTATGGCTACACCTTC.